In its sample, the clone carrying this TCR beta chain was seen a few times. Its antigen is unidentified. V lost 7 bases and J 0 bases, leaving 9 bases between the germline ends. CDR1 and CDR2 (germline): SQVTM, ANQGSEA. The CDR3 covers 13 residues. Researchers built TCR beta libraries using quantitative 5'-RACE with molecular barcodes. In TCRdb, the 5' RACE reads were re-called with MiXCR into one record per CDR3 protein. The data contain about 260,000 distinct CDR3 sequences, roughly a quarter of them singletons. These data belong to a study of CD8 T cells in ankylosing spondylitis. Whole-study results and caveats: Existing reports had already noted some motif variants in reactive arthritis synovial fluid and blood. It appeared that ankylosing spondylitis blood was characterized by a TCR beta motif of several highly homologous variants.

The V call is TRBV29-1, the J call TRBJ2-2; D unclear. The sequenced sample consisted of blood, either unsorted or a sorted T cell fraction (not recorded which). The receptor's source is a male donor with ankylosing spondylitis or in good health (not recorded which). CDR3: CSGGFPNTGELFF. CDR3 coding DNA: TGCAGCGGGGGATTCCCGAACACCGGGGAGCTGTTTTTT.